This passage covers 10 T cell receptor beta chains from one sample sequenced in a study of blood T cell repertoires in COVID-19. The table came from immunoSEQ multiplex PCR; TCRdb's copy has only in-frame clones and leaves some out. The sample has about 170,000 clones; approximately 82% are singletons. The sequenced material came from peripheral blood. The receptors originated from a woman in her 70s who had recovered from COVID-19.

This chain links TRBV7-2 with TRBJ2-6, with D perhaps TRBD1 (5 bases). From germline, CDR1 is SGHTA and CDR2 FQGNSA. The CDR3 totals 17 residues. The V gene lost 5 bases and the J gene lost 0 bases, with 14 bases spanning the gap. The CDR3 sequence: CASSLRGRPSGANVLTF. As DNA, the CDR3 is TGTGCCAGCAGCCTAAGGGGTCGCCCCTCTGGGGCCAACGTCCTGACTTTC. Using reference TRBV7-2 and TRBJ2-6 for the parts outside the CDR3, the full variable domain is GAGVSQSPSNKVTEKGKDVELRCDPISGHTALYWYRQSLGQGLEFLIYFQGNSAPDKSGLPSDRFSAERTGGSVSTLTIQRTQQEDSAVYLCASSLRGRPSGANVLTFGAGSRLTVL.

The CDR3 DNA reads as TGTGCCACCAGCAGAGATCGGCAGGGGGCTTTCTTT. Its protein product is CATSRDRQGAFF. The V gene is TRBV15, the J gene TRBJ1-1, with D perhaps matching TRBD1 (6 bases). V lost 0 bases and J 11 bases, leaving 10 bases between the germline ends. CDR1 is LNHNV, CDR2 YYDKDF, per germline (reference sequence). The CDR3 sequence is 12 residues long.

This chain connects TRBV7-9 to TRBJ2-1, with 12 nucleotides matching TRBD2. The trim removed 5 bases at V and 6 bases at J, leaving 8 bases unmatched. Germline CDR1 SEHNR, CDR2 FQNEAQ (reference sequence). CDR3 length: 16 amino acids. CDR3 DNA sequence: TGTGCCAGCAGCCCACCGGGACTAGCGGGCCCCAATGAGCAGTTCTTC. Encoded protein: CASSPPGLAGPNEQFF.

The V call is TRBV5-1, the J call TRBJ1-4; D remains ambiguous. The CDR3 is made up of 13 amino acids. Germline values: CDR1 SGHRS, CDR2 YFSETQ. Trimming removed 4 bases from V and 7 bases from J, with 11 bases in between. In nucleotides, the CDR3 is TGCGCCAGCAGCCACCCCGGGAGTGAAAAACTGTTTTTT. Translating gives CASSHPGSEKLFF.

This clone was counted only a few times. The V gene is TRBV7-3, the J gene TRBJ1-3; perhaps TRBD1 as D (5 bases). Trimming took off 5 bases at V and 4 bases at J, with 18 bases between the two ends. The CDR3 contains 16 residues. Germline CDR1 SGHTA, CDR2 FQGTGA. The CDR3 DNA is TGTGCCAGCAGCCCCGGCCCTTCAGGGTCAGGAAACACCATATATTTT. It codes for CASSPGPSGSGNTIYF.

The chain combines TRBV3-1 (or the pseudogene TRBV3-2) with TRBJ2-7, with D perhaps TRBD1 (6 bases). The length of the CDR3 is 14 residues. Trimming pared 1 base from V and 5 bases from J, leaving 12 bases between. CDR1 is LGHDT, CDR2 YNNKEL, per germline (reference sequence). The DNA for the CDR3 is TGTGCCAGCAGCCAAGGAGGGGGTGGCGACGAGCAGTACTTC. Translation gives CASSQGGGGDEQYF.

This chain uses TRBV19 with TRBJ1-4; 8 nucleotides match TRBD1. The CDR3 has 15 amino acids. Germline CDR1 and CDR2: LNHDA and SQIVND (reference sequence). J lost 6 bases, V lost 5 bases, and 8 bases had no gene match. CDR3 loop: CASSGRPGGHEKLFF. The DNA of the CDR3 is TGTGCCAGTAGTGGACGCCCAGGGGGCCATGAAAAACTGTTTTTT.

This clone was seen only once. The chain employs TRBV5-1 and TRBJ2-7, with 8 bases matching TRBD2. Germline CDR1 reads SGHRS; CDR2 reads YFSETQ. This CDR3 has 13 residues. Trimming took 4 bases from V and 6 from J; bases not matched to a gene: 6. The CDR3 nucleotides are TGCGCCAGCAGCATCGGCCGGGGGGGCGAGCAGTACTTC. Translated, it gives CASSIGRGGEQYF. Looking up the rest from reference TRBV5-1 and TRBJ2-7 gives the full variable domain: KAGVTQTPRYLIKTRGQQVTLSCSPISGHRSVSWYQQTPGQGLQFLFEYFSETQRNKGNFPGRFSGRQFSNSRSEMNVSTLELGDSALYLCASSIGRGGEQYFGPGTRLTVT.

The CDR3 bases are TGTGCCAGCAGCCAAGATGGACTCAAGAACACTGAAGCTTTCTTT. Protein: CASSQDGLKNTEAFF. This chain links TRBV4-2 with TRBJ1-1; the D is unclear. The CDR3 is made up of 15 amino acids. In germline, CDR1 is LGHNA, CDR2 YNFKEQ. The V gene lost 0 bases and the J gene lost 1 base, with 9 bases spanning the gap.

The chain has TRBV28 and TRBJ1-3, with D tentatively TRBD1 (5 bases). This CDR3 has 14 residues. V shed 4 bases and J shed 4 bases, with 11 bases lying between them. Germline CDR1 reads MDHEN; CDR2 reads SYDVKM. The CDR3 sequence: CASSSAGRGNTIYF. CDR3 coding DNA: TGTGCCAGCAGTTCAGCGGGGCGAGGAAACACCATATATTTT.